Sequencing of this TCR beta chain was carried out in a study of T cell responses to AZD1222 COVID-19 vaccine. Study-wide background: Second doses were pooled across both intervals (about 4 or about 12 weeks). Study-wide results and limits: Spike regions recognized by vaccine-associated CD4 TCRs spanned the protein, led by 160-218 and 743-854. Spike-specific TCR breadth and depth went up after people got two AZD1222 doses.

As concerns this clone: Its antigen is not identified.

The J segment lost 6 bases and the V segment lost 3 bases, leaving 14 bases of the junction unmatched. CDR1 and CDR2 from the germline V gene are MGHRA and YSYEKL. This CDR3 is 17 amino acids long. TCRdb's table, derived via immunoSEQ multiplex PCR, lists solely in-frame clones and lacks some. The table shows 100,000 or so clones, with 90% occurring only once. The rearrangement links TRBV4-1 to TRBJ1-1, with TRBD1 matching over 9 bases. This specimen was peripheral blood, taken on day 0 of AZD1222 vaccination. This clonotype was sampled from an adult in good health. The CDR3 reads CASSHSRAGQGSAEAFF. Written as DNA, the CDR3 is TGCGCCAGCAGCCATTCGCGAGCCGGACAGGGGAGCGCTGAAGCTTTCTTT.